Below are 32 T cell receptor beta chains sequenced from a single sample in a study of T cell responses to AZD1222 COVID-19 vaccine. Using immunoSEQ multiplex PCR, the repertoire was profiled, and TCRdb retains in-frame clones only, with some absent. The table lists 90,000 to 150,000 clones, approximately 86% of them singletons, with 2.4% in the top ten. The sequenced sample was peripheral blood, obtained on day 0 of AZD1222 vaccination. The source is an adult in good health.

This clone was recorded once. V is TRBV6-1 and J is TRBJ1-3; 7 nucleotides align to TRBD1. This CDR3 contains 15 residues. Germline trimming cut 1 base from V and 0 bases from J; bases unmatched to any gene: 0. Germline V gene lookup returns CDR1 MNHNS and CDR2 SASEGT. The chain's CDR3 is CASSEDRGSGNTIYF. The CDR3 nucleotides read TGTGCCAGCAGTGAAGACAGGGGCTCTGGAAACACCATATATTTT.

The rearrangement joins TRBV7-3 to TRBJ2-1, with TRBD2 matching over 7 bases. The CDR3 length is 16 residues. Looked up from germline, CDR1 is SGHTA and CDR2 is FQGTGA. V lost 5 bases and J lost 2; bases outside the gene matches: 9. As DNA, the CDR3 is TGTGCCAGCAGCCCCCGGACTAGAGTCACCTACAATGAGCAGTTCTTC. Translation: CASSPRTRVTYNEQFF. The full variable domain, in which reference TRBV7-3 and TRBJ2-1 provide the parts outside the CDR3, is GAGVSQTPSNKVTEKGKYVELRCDPISGHTALYWYRQSLGQGPEFLIYFQGTGAADDSGLPNDRFFAVRPEGSVSTLKIQRTERGDSAVYLCASSPRTRVTYNEQFFGPGTRLTVL.

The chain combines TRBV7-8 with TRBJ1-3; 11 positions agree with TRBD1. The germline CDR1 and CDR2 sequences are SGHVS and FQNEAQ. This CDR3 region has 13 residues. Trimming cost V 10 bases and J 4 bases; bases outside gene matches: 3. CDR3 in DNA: TGTGCCACCCGGACAGGGGGCGGAAACACCATATATTTT. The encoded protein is CATRTGGGNTIYF.

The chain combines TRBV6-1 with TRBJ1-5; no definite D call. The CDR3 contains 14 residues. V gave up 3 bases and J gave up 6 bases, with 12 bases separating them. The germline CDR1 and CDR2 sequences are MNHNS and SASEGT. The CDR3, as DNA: TGTGCCAGCAGTGATGGGTACTCTAGTCAGCCCCAGCATTTT. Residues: CASSDGYSSQPQHF.

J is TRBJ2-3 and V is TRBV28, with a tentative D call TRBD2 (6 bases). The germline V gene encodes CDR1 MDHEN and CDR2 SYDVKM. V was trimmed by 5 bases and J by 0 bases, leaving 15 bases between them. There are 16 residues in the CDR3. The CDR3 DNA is TGTGCCAGCAGTCCCCTTCCCCGGGGGAGCACAGATACGCAGTATTTT. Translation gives CASSPLPRGSTDTQYF. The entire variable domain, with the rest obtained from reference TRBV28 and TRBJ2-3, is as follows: DVKVTQSSRYLVKRTGEKVFLECVQDMDHENMFWYRQDPGLGLRLIYFSYDVKMKEKGDIPEGYSVSREKKERFSLILESASTNQTSMYLCASSPLPRGSTDTQYFGPGTRLTVL.

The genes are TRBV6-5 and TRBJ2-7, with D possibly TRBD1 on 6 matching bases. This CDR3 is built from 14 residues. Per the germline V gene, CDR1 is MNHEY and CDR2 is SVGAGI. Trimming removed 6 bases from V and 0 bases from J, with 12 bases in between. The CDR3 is CASRGTRSSYEQYF. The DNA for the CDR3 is TGTGCCAGCAGAGGGACAAGAAGCTCCTACGAGCAGTACTTC.

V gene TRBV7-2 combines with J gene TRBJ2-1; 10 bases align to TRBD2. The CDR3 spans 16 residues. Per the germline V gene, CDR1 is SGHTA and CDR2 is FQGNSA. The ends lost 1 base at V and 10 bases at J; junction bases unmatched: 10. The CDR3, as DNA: TGTGCCAGCAGCTTAGTTGAACTAGCGGGACAATCGGAGCAGTTCTTC. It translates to CASSLVELAGQSEQFF.

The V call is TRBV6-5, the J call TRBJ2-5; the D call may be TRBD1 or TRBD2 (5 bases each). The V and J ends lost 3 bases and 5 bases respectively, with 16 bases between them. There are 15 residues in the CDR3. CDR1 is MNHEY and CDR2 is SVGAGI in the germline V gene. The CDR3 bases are TGTGCCAGCAGTTATCGGTTCCAAGGGGAGGAGACCCAGTACTTC. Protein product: CASSYRFQGEETQYF.

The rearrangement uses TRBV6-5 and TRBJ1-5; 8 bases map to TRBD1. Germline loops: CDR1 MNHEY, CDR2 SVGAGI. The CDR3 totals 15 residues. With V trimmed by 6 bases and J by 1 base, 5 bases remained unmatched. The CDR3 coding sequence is TGTGCCAGCAGCCGACAGGGGCAGAGCAATCAGCCCCAGCATTTT. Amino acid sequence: CASSRQGQSNQPQHF.

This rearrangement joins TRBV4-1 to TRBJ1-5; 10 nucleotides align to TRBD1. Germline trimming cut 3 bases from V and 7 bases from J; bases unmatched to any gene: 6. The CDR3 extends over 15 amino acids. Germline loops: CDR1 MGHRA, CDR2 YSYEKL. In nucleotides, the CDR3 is TGCGCCAGCAGCCAGGCCGGACAGGGGGGGCAGCCCCAGCATTTT. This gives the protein CASSQAGQGGQPQHF.

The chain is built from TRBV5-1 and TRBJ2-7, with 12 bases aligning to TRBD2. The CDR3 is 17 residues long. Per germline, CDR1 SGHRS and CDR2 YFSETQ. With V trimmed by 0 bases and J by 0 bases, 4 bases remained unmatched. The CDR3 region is CASSLGLAGGSSYEQYF. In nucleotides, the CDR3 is TGCGCCAGCAGCTTGGGGCTAGCGGGAGGGAGCTCCTACGAGCAGTACTTC.

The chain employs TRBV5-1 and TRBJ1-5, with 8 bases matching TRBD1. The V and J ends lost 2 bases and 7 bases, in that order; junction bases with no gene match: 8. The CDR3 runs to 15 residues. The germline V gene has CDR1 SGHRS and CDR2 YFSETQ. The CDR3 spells CASSFSGQGGQPQHF. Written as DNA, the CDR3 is TGCGCCAGCAGCTTTTCCGGACAGGGAGGACAGCCCCAGCATTTT.

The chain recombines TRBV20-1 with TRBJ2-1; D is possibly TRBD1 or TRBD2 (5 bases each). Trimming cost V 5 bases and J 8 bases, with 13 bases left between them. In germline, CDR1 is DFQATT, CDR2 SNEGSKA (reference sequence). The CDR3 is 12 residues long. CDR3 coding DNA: TGCAGTGCTCGTGCAGGGAGCGATGAGCAGTTCTTC. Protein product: CSARAGSDEQFF.

The CDR3 bases are TGTGCCAGCAGCCAAGACAGCCCCAATCAGCCCCAGCATTTT. The encoded protein is CASSQDSPNQPQHF. J is TRBJ1-5 and V is TRBV7-8; D perhaps matches TRBD1 (5 bases). V was trimmed by 5 bases and J by 3 bases, leaving 11 bases between them. The germline V gene has CDR1 SGHVS and CDR2 FQNEAQ. The CDR3 runs to 14 residues.

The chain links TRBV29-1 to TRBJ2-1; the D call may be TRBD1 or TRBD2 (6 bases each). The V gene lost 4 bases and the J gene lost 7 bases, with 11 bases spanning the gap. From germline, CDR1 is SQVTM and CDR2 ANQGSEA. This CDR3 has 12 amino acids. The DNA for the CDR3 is TGCAGCGTTGGCGGGACAACGAATGAGCAGTTCTTC. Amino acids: CSVGGTTNEQFF.

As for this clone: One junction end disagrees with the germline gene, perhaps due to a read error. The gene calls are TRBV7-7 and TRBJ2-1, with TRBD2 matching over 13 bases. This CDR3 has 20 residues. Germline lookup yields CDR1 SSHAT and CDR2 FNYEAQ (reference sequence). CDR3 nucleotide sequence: TGTGCTAGCAGCTTACACCTCCTTCGACTAGCGGGAGGTGAGAGGAATGAGCAGTTCTTC. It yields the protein CASSLHLLRLAGGERNEQFF.

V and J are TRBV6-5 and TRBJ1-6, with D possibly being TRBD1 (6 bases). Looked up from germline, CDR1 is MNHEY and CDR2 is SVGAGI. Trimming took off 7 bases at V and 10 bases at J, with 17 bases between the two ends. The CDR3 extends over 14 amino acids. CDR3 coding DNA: TGTGCCAGCAAAAACGGGGGGCGGGGATCACCCCTCCACTTT. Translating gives CASKNGGRGSPLHF.

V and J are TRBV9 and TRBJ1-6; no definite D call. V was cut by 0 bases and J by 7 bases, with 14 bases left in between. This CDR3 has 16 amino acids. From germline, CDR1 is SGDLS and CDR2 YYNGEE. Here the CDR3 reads CASSVEAGVKNSPLHF. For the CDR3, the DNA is TGTGCCAGCAGCGTAGAGGCTGGAGTGAAGAATTCACCCCTCCACTTT.

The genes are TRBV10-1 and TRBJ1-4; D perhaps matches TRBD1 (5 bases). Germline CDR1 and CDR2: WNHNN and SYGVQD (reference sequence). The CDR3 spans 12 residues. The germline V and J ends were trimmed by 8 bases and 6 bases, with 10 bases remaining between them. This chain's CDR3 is CASRGPDEKLFF. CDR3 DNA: TGCGCCAGCCGGGGACCCGATGAAAAACTGTTTTTT.

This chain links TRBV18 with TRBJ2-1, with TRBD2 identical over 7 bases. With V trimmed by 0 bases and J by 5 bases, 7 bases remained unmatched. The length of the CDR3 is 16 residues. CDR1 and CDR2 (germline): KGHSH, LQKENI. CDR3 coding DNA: TGTGCCAGCTCACCACCCTCGGGACTATCGAACAATGAGCAGTTCTTC. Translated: CASSPPSGLSNNEQFF. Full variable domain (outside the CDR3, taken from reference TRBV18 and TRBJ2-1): NAGVMQNPRHLVRRRGQEARLRCSPMKGHSHVYWYRQLPEEGLKFMVYLQKENIIDESGMPKERFSAEFPKEGPSILRIQQVVRGDSAAYFCASSPPSGLSNNEQFFGPGTRLTVL.

The CDR3 DNA is TGTGCCAGCAGCTTAGACCCCTACAATGAGCAGTTCTTC. Translation: CASSLDPYNEQFF. This chain uses TRBV7-9 with TRBJ2-1; D unresolved. Germline V gene lookup returns CDR1 SEHNR and CDR2 FQNEAQ (reference sequence). This CDR3 is 13 amino acids long. V was trimmed by 1 base and J by 2 bases, leaving 3 bases between them.

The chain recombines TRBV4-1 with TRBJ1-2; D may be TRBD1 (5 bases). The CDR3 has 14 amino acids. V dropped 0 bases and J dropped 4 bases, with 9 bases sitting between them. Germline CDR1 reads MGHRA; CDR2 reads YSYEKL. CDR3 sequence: CASSQEQVTYGYTF. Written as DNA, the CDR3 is TGCGCCAGCAGCCAAGAACAGGTGACCTATGGCTACACCTTC.

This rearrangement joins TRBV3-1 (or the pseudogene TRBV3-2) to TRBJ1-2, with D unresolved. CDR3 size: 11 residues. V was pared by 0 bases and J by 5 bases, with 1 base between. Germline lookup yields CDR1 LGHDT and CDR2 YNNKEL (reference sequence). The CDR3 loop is CASSQEYGYTF. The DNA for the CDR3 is TGTGCCAGCAGCCAAGAATATGGCTACACCTTC.

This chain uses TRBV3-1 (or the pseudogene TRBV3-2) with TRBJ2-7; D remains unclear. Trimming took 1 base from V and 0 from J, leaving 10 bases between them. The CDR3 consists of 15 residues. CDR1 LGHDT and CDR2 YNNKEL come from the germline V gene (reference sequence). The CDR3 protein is CASSQVSLNSYEQYF. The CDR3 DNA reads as TGTGCCAGCAGCCAAGTCAGTCTGAACTCCTACGAGCAGTACTTC.

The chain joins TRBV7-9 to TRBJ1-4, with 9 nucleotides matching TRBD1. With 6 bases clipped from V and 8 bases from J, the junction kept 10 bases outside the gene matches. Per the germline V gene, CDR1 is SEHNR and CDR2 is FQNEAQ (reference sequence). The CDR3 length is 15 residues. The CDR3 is CASSPPRTGVEKLFF. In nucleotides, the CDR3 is TGTGCCAGCAGTCCCCCCCGGACAGGGGTCGAAAAACTGTTTTTT.

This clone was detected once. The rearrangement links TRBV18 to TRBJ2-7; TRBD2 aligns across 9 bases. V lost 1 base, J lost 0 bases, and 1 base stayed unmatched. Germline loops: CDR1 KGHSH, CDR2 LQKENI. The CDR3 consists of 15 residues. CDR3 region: CASSPRTSDSYEQYF. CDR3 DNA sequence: TGTGCCAGCTCACCACGGACTAGCGACTCCTACGAGCAGTACTTC.

The CDR3 DNA is TGTGCCAGCAGCACTAGCGGATCCTTCTACGAGCAGTACTTC. Protein: CASSTSGSFYEQYF. The chain recombines TRBV13 with TRBJ2-7; TRBD2 matches at 8 bases. From germline, CDR1 is PRHDT and CDR2 FYEKMQ (reference sequence). CDR3 length: 14 amino acids. V shed 5 bases and J 3 bases; nucleotides not matched to a gene: 6.

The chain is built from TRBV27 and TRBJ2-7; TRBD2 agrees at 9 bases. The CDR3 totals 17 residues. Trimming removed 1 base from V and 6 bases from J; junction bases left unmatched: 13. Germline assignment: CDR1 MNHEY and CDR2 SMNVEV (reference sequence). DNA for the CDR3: TGTGCCAGCAGTTTATTCGCGGGGGGGGGAATCGTTCGCGAGCAGTACTTC. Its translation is CASSLFAGGGIVREQYF.

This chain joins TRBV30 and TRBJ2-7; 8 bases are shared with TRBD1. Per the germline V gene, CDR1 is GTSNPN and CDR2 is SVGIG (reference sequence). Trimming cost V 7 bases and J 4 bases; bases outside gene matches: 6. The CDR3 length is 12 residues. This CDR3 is CAFRDRRYEQYF. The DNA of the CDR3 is TGTGCCTTCCGGGACAGGAGATACGAGCAGTACTTC. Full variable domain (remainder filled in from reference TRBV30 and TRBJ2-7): SQTIHQWPATLVQPVGSPLSLECTVEGTSNPNLYWYRQAAGRGLQLLFYSVGIGQISSEVPQNLSASRPQDRQFILSSKKLLLSDSGFYLCAFRDRRYEQYFGPGTRLTVT.

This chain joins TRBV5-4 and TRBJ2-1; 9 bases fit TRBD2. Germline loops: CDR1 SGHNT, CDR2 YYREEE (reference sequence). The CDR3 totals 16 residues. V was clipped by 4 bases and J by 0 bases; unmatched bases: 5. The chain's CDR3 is CASSRGLASSYNEQFF. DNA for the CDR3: TGTGCCAGCAGCCGCGGACTAGCGAGCTCCTACAATGAGCAGTTCTTC.

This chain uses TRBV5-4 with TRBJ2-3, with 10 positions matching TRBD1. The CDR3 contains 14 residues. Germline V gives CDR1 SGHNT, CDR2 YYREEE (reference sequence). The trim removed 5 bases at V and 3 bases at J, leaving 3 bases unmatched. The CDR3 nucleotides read TGTGCCAGCAGTGACAGGGGGCAGACAGATACGCAGTATTTT. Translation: CASSDRGQTDTQYF.

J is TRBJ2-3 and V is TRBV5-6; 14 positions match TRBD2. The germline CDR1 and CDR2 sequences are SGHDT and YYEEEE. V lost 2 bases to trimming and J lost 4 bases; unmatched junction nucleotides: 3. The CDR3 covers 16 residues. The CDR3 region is CASSFPTSGGADTQYF. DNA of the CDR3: TGTGCCAGCAGCTTTCCGACTAGCGGGGGGGCAGATACGCAGTATTTT.